This entry lists 30 T cell receptor beta chains sequenced from one sample in a study of molecular identifiers for immune sequencing clone quantification. TCRdb re-analysed the PCR reads in MiXCR, keeping a single row per CDR3 protein. This table holds about 35,000 distinct CDR3 sequences, about 18% found once. Material: naive CD8+ T cells from blood, with Jurkat cell RNA spiked in. Indicated subset: FACS-sorted CD8+CD4-CCR7+CD45RA+ naive T cells. These TCRs come from a human donor in good health. Some libraries in this study had Jurkat cell RNA spiked in.

In its sample, this clonotype was seen many times. V gene TRBV9 combines with J gene TRBJ2-3, with D uncertain. Trimming took off 2 bases at V and 2 bases at J, with 3 bases between the two ends. This CDR3 spans 12 amino acids. In germline, CDR1 is SGDLS, CDR2 YYNGEE. This CDR3 is CASSVTTDTQYF. CDR3 DNA: TGTGCCAGCAGCGTCACCACAGATACGCAGTATTTT.

This clonotype showed up many times. The chain is built from TRBV4-3 and TRBJ1-1; D ambiguous. The CDR3 spans 14 residues. From germline, CDR1 is LGHNA and CDR2 YSLEER. The germline V and J ends were trimmed by 0 bases and 5 bases, with 10 bases remaining between them. The chain's CDR3 is CASSQDATGTEAFF. The DNA for the CDR3 is TGCGCCAGCAGCCAAGATGCTACGGGGACTGAAGCTTTCTTT.

The chain combines TRBV5-1 with TRBJ2-1; 7 bases agree with TRBD1. The CDR3 spans 17 residues. Germline CDR1 and CDR2: SGHRS and YFSETQ. V lost 1 base, J lost 0 bases, and 7 bases stayed unmatched. DNA for the CDR3: TGCGCCAGCAGCTTGAACGACAGGGCTAGCTCCTACAATGAGCAGTTCTTC. Protein: CASSLNDRASSYNEQFF. The full variable domain, rest sourced from reference TRBV5-1 and TRBJ2-1, is KAGVTQTPRYLIKTRGQQVTLSCSPISGHRSVSWYQQTPGQGLQFLFEYFSETQRNKGNFPGRFSGRQFSNSRSEMNVSTLELGDSALYLCASSLNDRASSYNEQFFGPGTRLTVL.

This clonotype was observed at least ten times. V gene TRBV6-2 or TRBV6-3 combines with J gene TRBJ1-1, with TRBD1 matching over 8 bases. The J segment lost 4 bases and the V segment lost 4 bases, leaving 5 bases of the junction unmatched. The length of the CDR3 is 14 residues. Looked up from germline, CDR1 is MNHEY and CDR2 is SVGEGT. CDR3 DNA: TGTGCCAGCAGTTCGGACAGGGTTGTCACTGAAGCTTTCTTT. This translates into CASSSDRVVTEAFF.

With respect to this clonotype: A single base separates this from a much larger clone, so it may be a read error. V gene TRBV5-4 combines with J gene TRBJ1-1, with D possibly TRBD1 on 5 matching bases. Germline V gene data show CDR1 as SGHNT and CDR2 as YYREEE (reference sequence). The CDR3 loop spans 14 amino acids. The CDR3 DNA is TGTGCCGGATCGGACACGACCATGAACACTGCAGCTTTCTTT. Translation: CAGSDTTMNTAAFF.

This clonotype was seen at least ten times. This rearrangement joins TRBV13 to TRBJ2-3, with a tentative D call TRBD1 (6 bases). CDR3 length: 14 residues. The germline V and J ends were trimmed by 4 bases and 5 bases, with 13 bases remaining between them. Germline lookup yields CDR1 PRHDT and CDR2 FYEKMQ (reference sequence). The CDR3 sequence: CASSSGESGDTQYF. DNA for the CDR3: TGTGCCAGCAGCTCAGGGGAGTCGGGAGATACGCAGTATTTT.

The V gene is TRBV7-6, the J gene TRBJ2-7; no firm D call. The germline V and J ends were trimmed by 4 bases and 3 bases, with 4 bases remaining between them. This CDR3 comprises 11 residues. CDR1 and CDR2 (germline): SGHVS, FNYEAQ. For the CDR3, the DNA is TGTGCCAGCAGCTCGCACTACGAGCAGTACTTC. It codes for CASSSHYEQYF.

This clonotype was recorded at least ten times. This rearrangement joins TRBV4-1 to TRBJ2-3; TRBD2 matches at 9 bases. In germline, CDR1 is MGHRA, CDR2 YSYEKL. The CDR3 sequence is 17 residues long. V dropped 2 bases and J dropped 2; count of bases not matched to a gene: 8. The CDR3 protein is CASSQHARGGFTDTQYF. The CDR3, as DNA: TGCGCCAGCAGCCAACATGCGCGGGGGGGTTTCACAGATACGCAGTATTTT.

This clonotype was recorded at least ten times. The chain joins TRBV3-1 to TRBJ2-5, with 8 nucleotides matching TRBD2. CDR3 length: 15 amino acids. J was trimmed by 1 base and V by 4 bases; bases with no gene match: 5. Germline CDR1 is LGHDT and CDR2 is YNNKEL (reference sequence). DNA of the CDR3: TGTGCCAGCAGCCGCGTCGGGGGGGGCCAAGAGACCCAGTACTTC. Translating it yields CASSRVGGGQETQYF.

The table lists this clonotype with many counts. The rearrangement joins TRBV15 to TRBJ2-7; D possibly uses TRBD1 or TRBD2 (5 bases each). CDR3 size: 16 residues. Looked up from germline, CDR1 is LNHNV and CDR2 is YYDKDF (reference sequence). Trimming stripped 1 base from V and 4 bases from J, with 17 bases between. CDR3 DNA sequence: TGTGCCACCAGCAGAGCCATCTCCGGGACCAGGTACGAGCAGTACTTC. Translated: CATSRAISGTRYEQYF.

J is TRBJ2-3 and V is TRBV7-9; D remains unclear. Germline V lookup: CDR1 SEHNR, CDR2 FQNEAQ (reference sequence). Trimming removed 5 bases at V and 0 bases at J, with 9 bases between. This CDR3 has 14 amino acids. The CDR3 is CASSIQVSTDTQYF. As DNA, the CDR3 is TGTGCCAGCAGCATCCAGGTTAGCACAGATACGCAGTATTTT. The full variable domain, in which reference TRBV7-9 and TRBJ2-3 provide the parts outside the CDR3, is DTGVSQNPRHKITKRGQNVTFRCDPISEHNRLYWYRQTLGQGPEFLTYFQNEAQLEKSRLLSDRFSAERPKGSFSTLEIQRTEQGDSAMYLCASSIQVSTDTQYFGPGTRLTVL.

There are many counts of this clonotype. The chain recombines TRBV7-2 with TRBJ1-5; D uncertain. Germline lookup yields CDR1 SGHTA and CDR2 FQGNSA. CDR3 length equals 14 residues. Trimming shortened V by 5 bases and J by 0 bases, and 8 bases separated the two germline ends. CDR3 coding DNA: TGTGCCAGCAGCAAACAAGATAGCAATCAGCCCCAGCATTTT. This encodes CASSKQDSNQPQHF.

Concerning this clonotype: The CDR3 does not close with the conserved phenylalanine or tryptophan, likely indicating a read error. This chain connects TRBV28 to TRBJ2-7; unclear D gene. The CDR3 runs 13 residues. CDR1 and CDR2 (germline): MDHEN, SYDVKM. V was clipped by 3 bases and J by 9 bases, with 15 bases between them. The CDR3 sequence is CASSFRPVDGQYS. CDR3 nucleotides: TGTGCCAGCAGTTTCAGGCCCGTGGACGGGCAGTACTCC.

This clonotype has more than one count but fewer than ten. The CDR3 sequence is CASSRSSDETQYF. CDR3 DNA: TGTGCCAGCAGTCGGAGTAGCGATGAGACCCAGTACTTC. The V and J genes are TRBV6-5 and TRBJ2-5, with D maybe TRBD2 (5 bases). Between the trimmed V and J ends, which lost 5 bases and 5 bases, there was a span of 12 bases. The CDR3 has 13 residues. The germline CDR1 and CDR2 sequences are MNHEY and SVGAGI.

As to this clonotype: One base away lies a much larger clone, so this may be a sequencing read error. The chain combines TRBV29-1 with TRBJ2-7; possible D gene TRBD1, 6 bases. V was pared by 4 bases and J by 7 bases, with 14 bases between. The CDR3 is 12 residues long. Germline V gives CDR1 SQVTM, CDR2 ANQGSEA. CDR3 sequence reads: CSVGDKGWEQYF. The CDR3 DNA follows: TGCAGCGTTGGGGACAAGGGTTGGGAGCAGTACTTC.

This clonotype came up many times. This chain links TRBV12-3 or TRBV12-4 with TRBJ1-5, with no clear D. This CDR3 is built from 14 residues. V lost 6 bases and J lost 1, with 10 bases in between. CDR3 nucleotides: TGTGCCAGCAGAGACGGACTAAGCAATCAGCCCCAGCATTTT. Translated: CASRDGLSNQPQHF.

Note on this clonotype: It may be a read error: a sequence one base away is much more abundant. Lacking the conserved final phenylalanine or tryptophan, this CDR3 likely reflects a read error. CDR3 amino acids: CASSLRGPRGGFTYEQYL. As DNA, the CDR3 is TGTGCCAGCAGTTTAAGGGGACCCCGGGGTGGATTTACCTACGAGCAGTACCTC. The V gene is TRBV27, the J gene TRBJ2-7; TRBD1 or TRBD2 may be the D gene (5 bases each). Trimming cost V 2 bases and J 2 bases, with 22 bases left between them. This CDR3 has 18 amino acids. Germline CDR1 reads MNHEY; CDR2 reads SMNVEV (reference sequence).

This clonotype was detected many times. The V and J genes are TRBV6-2 or TRBV6-3 and TRBJ2-3, with D hard to call. This CDR3 region has 14 residues. Germline V gene data show CDR1 as MNHEY and CDR2 as SVGEGT. V lost 4 bases and J 1 base, leaving 9 bases between the germline ends. The CDR3 nucleotides are TGTGCCAGCAGTTTTGGGGTCGGCACAGATACGCAGTATTTT. This codes for CASSFGVGTDTQYF.

Note on this clonotype: A much larger clone differs from this one at a single base, so this may be a read error. This chain links TRBV19 with TRBJ1-1; 11 bases align to TRBD1. V lost 4 bases, J lost 1 base, and 14 bases stayed unmatched. The CDR3 has 19 amino acids. Germline lookup yields CDR1 LNHDA and CDR2 SQIVND (reference sequence). DNA for the CDR3: TGTGCCAGTAGTACCTACTCCGGACAGGGGGCTTCGACGAACACTGAAGCTTTCTTT. This codes for CASSTYSGQGASTNTEAFF.

This clonotype was counted at least ten times. The rearrangement uses TRBV4-3 and TRBJ1-2; TRBD1 aligns across 9 bases. Germline CDR1 reads LGHNA; CDR2 reads YSLEER. CDR3 length: 16 amino acids. The V gene end was trimmed by 0 bases and the J gene end by 8 bases; junction bases not matched to a gene: 10. The CDR3 reads CASSQDYGQGIWGYTF. DNA for the CDR3: TGCGCCAGCAGCCAAGATTACGGACAGGGGATTTGGGGCTACACCTTC.

By share of the sample, this clonotype is medium-sized. The gene calls are TRBV6-1 and TRBJ2-2; D uncertain. CDR1 is MNHNS, CDR2 SASEGT, per germline. The V and J ends lost 2 bases and 6 bases respectively, with 13 bases between them. The CDR3 totals 15 residues. CDR3 region: CASSEIEVVAGELFF. The CDR3 bases are TGTGCCAGCAGTGAAATTGAGGTGGTCGCCGGGGAGCTGTTTTTT.

This clonotype has ten or more counts. V usage is TRBV29-1 and J usage is TRBJ2-7; D remains unclear. V gave up 0 bases and J gave up 3 bases, with 6 bases separating them. CDR1 is SQVTM, CDR2 ANQGSEA, per germline. CDR3 length: 12 residues. For the CDR3, the DNA is TGCAGCGTTGAAGATCTAAGCTACGAGCAGTACTTC. This translates into CSVEDLSYEQYF.

This clonotype has ten or more counts. The chain employs TRBV4-2 and TRBJ1-2; 7 nucleotides agree with TRBD1. Germline V gene data show CDR1 as LGHNA and CDR2 as YNFKEQ. Trimming at V came to 0 bases and at J to 8 bases, leaving 6 bases not matched to a gene. The CDR3 totals 14 residues. The DNA for the CDR3 is TGTGCCAGCAGCCAAGATGTAGGGGGCCGAGGCTACACCTTC. Translated: CASSQDVGGRGYTF.

In its sample, this clonotype was seen many times. The genes are TRBV25-1 and TRBJ2-3; D is unresolved. Germline CDR1 MGHDK, CDR2 SYGVNS. The V end was cut by 4 bases, the J end by 5 bases, with 22 bases between. CDR3 size: 17 residues. CDR3 sequence reads: CASSGHAGRPAVDTQYF. The CDR3 DNA is TGTGCCAGCAGTGGCCATGCAGGACGGCCCGCAGTAGATACGCAGTATTTT.

The sample holds one count of this clonotype. A much larger clone is a single base away; this may be a read error. V is TRBV28 and J is TRBJ2-7; the D is unclear. The CDR3 is 13 residues long. Germline values: CDR1 MDHEN, CDR2 SYDVKM. CDR3 DNA sequence: TGTGCCGGCAGTTTCTGGGACTCCTACGAGCAGTACTTC. Residues: CAGSFWDSYEQYF.

This clonotype was seen once. One end of the junction varies from germline; a read error may be responsible. V and J are TRBV4-3 and TRBJ2-1, with TRBD1 matching over 7 bases. The germline CDR1 and CDR2 sequences are LGHNA and YSLEER. The CDR3 is 16 amino acids. The CDR3 sequence is CASSPSRQGLSNERFF. The CDR3 region has the DNA TGCGCCAGCAGCCCTTCCAGACAGGGTCTCAGCAATGAGCGGTTCTTC.

Details on this clonotype: Being one base from a much bigger clone, this may be a read error. The chain carries TRBV20-1 and TRBJ2-5; 8 bases line up with TRBD2. There are 11 residues in the CDR3. V lost 6 bases, J lost 7 bases, and 4 bases stayed unmatched. Germline CDR1 and CDR2: DFQATT and SNEGSKA (reference sequence). The CDR3 DNA reads TGCAGTGCCGGGGGGGTCGGGACCCAGTACTTC. This translates into CSAGGVGTQYF.

As for this clonotype: This may stem from a read error, because a much larger clone lies one nucleotide away. This chain connects TRBV12-3 or TRBV12-4 to TRBJ1-5, with D hard to call. The CDR3 is 15 amino acids. CDR3 bases: TGTGCCAGCAGTCAAACCGAGTTTAGCAATCAGCCCCAGCGTTTT. Protein: CASSQTEFSNQPQRF.

In its sample, this clonotype was seen many times. The V and J genes are TRBV5-1 and TRBJ1-4; D gene ambiguous. The germline gives CDR1 SGHRS, CDR2 YFSETQ. Trimming left V 2 bases short and J 0 bases short, with 8 bases between. The CDR3 consists of 15 residues. DNA of the CDR3: TGCGCCAGCAGCTTCGGGGAGGCAACTAATGAAAAACTGTTTTTT. Translation gives CASSFGEATNEKLFF.

This clonotype was found many times. CDR3 nucleotides: TGTGCCAGTACCCCGGGACCGGACCATAACTATGGCTACACCTTC. Translating gives CASTPGPDHNYGYTF. The genes are TRBV19 and TRBJ1-2; possibly TRBD1 for D (5 bases). The germline gives CDR1 LNHDA, CDR2 SQIVND (reference sequence). V was trimmed by 7 bases and J by 1 base, leaving 16 bases between them. This CDR3 has 15 amino acids.